This is a list of T cell receptor beta chains from one sample in a study of OX40 agonist ivuxolimab in advanced cancers. Measured with immunoSEQ multiplex PCR; TCRdb has only the in-frame clones, and not every one. The sample consists of 70,000 to 90,000 clones, roughly nine tenths of them appearing once. The sample here was CD4+ or CD8+ T cells sorted from blood, taken in a trial of the OX40 agonist ivuxolimab. The source of these receptors is an adult with an advanced solid tumor such as melanoma, head and neck, liver or kidney cancer. The CDR3 runs from the conserved cysteine through the conserved F or W. A D gene is named only where the DNA matches it firmly. The size entry is marked missing in some rows and otherwise reads once, few, many or a size class.

CDR3 protein: CSVAGTGGSVGKNIQYF; CDR3 DNA: TGCAGCGTTGCCGGGACAGGGGGATCTGTCGGCAAAAACATTCAGTACTTC; V gene: TRBV29-1; D gene: TRBD1; J gene: TRBJ2-4; clone size: -
CDR3 protein: CASSLNLAYEQFF; CDR3 DNA: TGTGCCAGCAGTTTAAATTTGGCTTATGAGCAGTTCTTC; V gene: TRBV27; D gene: -; J gene: TRBJ2-1; clone size: -
CDR3 protein: CSAYQVNEQFF; CDR3 DNA: TGCAGTGCTTACCAGGTCAATGAGCAGTTCTTC; V gene: TRBV20-1; D gene: -; J gene: TRBJ2-1; clone size: -
CDR3 protein: CASSQARQNQPQHF; CDR3 DNA: TGCGCCAGCAGCCAAGCCCGACAGAATCAGCCCCAGCATTTT; V gene: TRBV4-1; D gene: -; J gene: TRBJ1-5; clone size: -
CDR3 protein: CASSYSVPFGEQYF; CDR3 DNA: TGTGCCAGCAGTTACTCGGTACCGTTCGGCGAGCAGTACTTC; V gene: TRBV6-5; D gene: -; J gene: TRBJ2-7; clone size: -
CDR3 protein: CASSSIRTGELFF; CDR3 DNA: TGTGCCAGCAGCTCGATACGAACCGGGGAGCTGTTTTTT; V gene: TRBV7-9; D gene: -; J gene: TRBJ2-2; clone size: -
CDR3 protein: CASSLVGGLSSYEQYF; CDR3 DNA: TGCGCCAGCAGCTTGGTTGGGGGCTTATCCTCCTACGAGCAGTACTTC; V gene: TRBV5-1; D gene: -; J gene: TRBJ2-7; clone size: -
CDR3 protein: CAWRESTLDGYTF; CDR3 DNA: TGTGCCTGGAGGGAAAGCACCCTAGATGGCTACACCTTC; V gene: TRBV30; D gene: -; J gene: TRBJ1-2; clone size: -
CDR3 protein: CATSSPSLGSTNEKLFF; CDR3 DNA: TGTGCCACCAGCAGCCCCAGTTTAGGATCAACTAATGAAAAACTGTTTTTT; V gene: TRBV15; D gene: -; J gene: TRBJ1-4; clone size: -
CDR3 protein: CASSLSPTNEKLFF; CDR3 DNA: TGTGCCAGCAGCTTATCTCCAACTAATGAAAAACTGTTTTTT; V gene: TRBV7-6; D gene: -; J gene: TRBJ1-4; clone size: -
CDR3 protein: CASSDLSMQQFQNTGELFF; CDR3 DNA: TGTGCCAGCAGTGATTTATCAATGCAGCAGTTTCAGAACACCGGGGAGCTGTTTTTT; V gene: TRBV2; D gene: -; J gene: TRBJ2-2; clone size: -
CDR3 protein: CASSSGGNYGYTF; CDR3 DNA: TGTGCCAGCAGCTCAGGGGGGAACTATGGCTACACCTTC; V gene: TRBV4-2; D gene: TRBD1; J gene: TRBJ1-2; clone size: -
CDR3 protein: CASSPQGSGGSYEQYF; CDR3 DNA: TGTGCCAGCAGCCCCCAGGGGAGCGGGGGGTCCTACGAGCAGTACTTC; V gene: TRBV7-2; D gene: TRBD2; J gene: TRBJ2-7; clone size: -
CDR3 protein: CASSLSSLNTGELFF; CDR3 DNA: TGCGCCAGCAGCTTGAGTAGCCTGAACACCGGGGAGCTGTTTTTT; V gene: TRBV5-1; D gene: -; J gene: TRBJ2-2; clone size: -
CDR3 protein: CASSRGELTGVDTQYF; CDR3 DNA: TGCGCCAGCAGCCGGGGGGAGTTGACCGGGGTAGATACGCAGTATTTT; V gene: TRBV5-1; D gene: TRBD2; J gene: TRBJ2-3; clone size: -
CDR3 protein: CASTGLAGGTDTQYF; CDR3 DNA: TGCGCCAGCACCGGACTAGCGGGGGGGACAGATACGCAGTATTTT; V gene: TRBV5-1; D gene: TRBD2; J gene: TRBJ2-3; clone size: -
CDR3 protein: CASSISGQGLMINQPQHF; CDR3 DNA: TGTGCCAGTAGTATCTCCGGACAGGGCCTAATGATCAATCAGCCCCAGCATTTT; V gene: TRBV19; D gene: TRBD1; J gene: TRBJ1-5; clone size: -
CDR3 protein: CASSLSGAKGYEQYF; CDR3 DNA: TGTGCCAGCAGCTTGAGTGGGGCGAAAGGCTACGAGCAGTACTTC; V gene: TRBV4-2; D gene: -; J gene: TRBJ2-7; clone size: -
CDR3 protein: CASRRGGDEKLFF; CDR3 DNA: TGTGCCAGCAGGAGAGGGGGCGATGAAAAACTGTTTTTT; V gene: TRBV2; D gene: TRBD1; J gene: TRBJ1-4; clone size: once
CDR3 protein: CASSLNSGRGDTQYF; CDR3 DNA: TGTGCCAGCAGCCTTAATAGCGGGCGAGGAGATACGCAGTATTTT; V gene: TRBV11-2; D gene: TRBD2; J gene: TRBJ2-3; clone size: -
CDR3 protein: CASSRTGNTEAFF; CDR3 DNA: TGTGCCAGCAGCCGGACAGGGAACACTGAAGCTTTCTTT; V gene: TRBV7-3; D gene: TRBD1; J gene: TRBJ1-1; clone size: -
CDR3 protein: CATSLTQGSYGYTF; CDR3 DNA: TGTGCCACCAGCCTGACTCAGGGGAGCTATGGCTACACCTTC; V gene: TRBV15; D gene: -; J gene: TRBJ1-2; clone size: -
CDR3 protein: CSVAAGTDYGYTF; CDR3 DNA: TGCAGCGTTGCGGCCGGGACGGACTATGGCTACACCTTC; V gene: TRBV29-1; D gene: -; J gene: TRBJ1-2; clone size: -
CDR3 protein: CASSVGPFNEQFF; CDR3 DNA: TGTGCCAGCAGCGTAGGGCCTTTCAATGAGCAGTTCTTC; V gene: TRBV9; D gene: -; J gene: TRBJ2-1; clone size: -
CDR3 protein: CASKFEAVARIEAFF; CDR3 DNA: TGTGCCAGTAAGTTTGAGGCCGTCGCTAGGATTGAAGCTTTCTTT; V gene: TRBV19; D gene: -; J gene: TRBJ1-1; clone size: -
CDR3 protein: CAWSVRREEQYF; CDR3 DNA: TGTGCCTGGAGTGTACGACGGGAGGAGCAGTACTTC; V gene: TRBV30; D gene: -; J gene: TRBJ2-7; clone size: -
CDR3 protein: CASRLSRRTEAFF; CDR3 DNA: TGTGCCAGCAGGCTGAGTAGACGCACTGAAGCTTTCTTT; V gene: TRBV6-5; D gene: -; J gene: TRBJ1-1; clone size: medium-sized
CDR3 protein: CASSFPGNYGYTF; CDR3 DNA: TGTGCCAGCAGCTTTCCAGGGAACTATGGCTACACCTTC; V gene: TRBV5-6; D gene: -; J gene: TRBJ1-2; clone size: -
CDR3 protein: CASRNSGNTIYF; CDR3 DNA: TGTGCCAGCAGGAACTCTGGAAACACCATATATTTT; V gene: TRBV9; D gene: -; J gene: TRBJ1-3; clone size: -
CDR3 protein: CASSLAGPNQPQHF; CDR3 DNA: TGCGCCAGCAGCTTGGCCGGGCCTAATCAGCCCCAGCATTTT; V gene: TRBV5-1; D gene: -; J gene: TRBJ1-5; clone size: -
CDR3 protein: CASSTKTEAFF; CDR3 DNA: TGTGCCAGCAGTACCAAGACTGAAGCTTTCTTT; V gene: TRBV6-5; D gene: -; J gene: TRBJ1-1; clone size: -
CDR3 protein: CASSRTGNSETQYF; CDR3 DNA: TGTGCCAGCTCACGGACAGGGAATTCAGAGACCCAGTACTTC; V gene: TRBV18; D gene: TRBD1; J gene: TRBJ2-5; clone size: -
CDR3 protein: CASSFSSYEQYF; CDR3 DNA: TGTGCCAGCAGCTTCTCATCCTACGAGCAGTACTTC; V gene: TRBV7-9; D gene: -; J gene: TRBJ2-7; clone size: -
CDR3 protein: CASSGGHGGAEQFF; CDR3 DNA: TGTGCCAGCAGCGGGGGCCACGGTGGCGCTGAGCAGTTCTTC; V gene: TRBV9; D gene: -; J gene: TRBJ2-1; clone size: -
CDR3 protein: CASSMTTGLGGEQYF; CDR3 DNA: TGTGCCAGTAGTATGACGACGGGACTAGGAGGCGAGCAGTACTTC; V gene: TRBV19; D gene: TRBD2; J gene: TRBJ2-7; clone size: -
CDR3 protein: CAWSVGSGLYSEQFF; CDR3 DNA: TGTGCCTGGAGTGTAGGTAGCGGGCTCTACAGTGAGCAGTTCTTC; V gene: TRBV30; D gene: TRBD2; J gene: TRBJ2-1; clone size: -
CDR3 protein: CASSPGTSGYNEQFF; CDR3 DNA: TGTGCCAGCAGTCCCGGGACTAGCGGGTACAATGAGCAGTTCTTC; V gene: TRBV6-5; D gene: TRBD2; J gene: TRBJ2-1; clone size: -
CDR3 protein: CASSFRLGKLFF; CDR3 DNA: TGTGCCAGCAGCTTCCGCCTAGGGAAACTGTTTTTT; V gene: TRBV7-2; D gene: -; J gene: TRBJ1-4; clone size: -
CDR3 protein: CASSPQGIPYEQYF; CDR3 DNA: TGCGCCAGCAGCCCTCAGGGGATACCCTACGAGCAGTACTTC; V gene: TRBV4-1; D gene: -; J gene: TRBJ2-7; clone size: -
CDR3 protein: CASSRAGRDQPQHF; CDR3 DNA: TGTGCCAGTAGTAGGGCAGGGCGGGATCAGCCCCAGCATTTT; V gene: TRBV19; D gene: -; J gene: TRBJ1-5; clone size: -
CDR3 protein: CASSSVRAQPQHF; CDR3 DNA: TGTGCCAGTAGTTCAGTGAGGGCCCAGCCCCAGCATTTT; V gene: TRBV19; D gene: -; J gene: TRBJ1-5; clone size: -
CDR3 protein: CASSQGSDPSNTEAFF; CDR3 DNA: TGCGCCAGCAGCCAAGGGAGTGACCCTTCGAACACTGAAGCTTTCTTT; V gene: TRBV4-1; D gene: -; J gene: TRBJ1-1; clone size: -
CDR3 protein: CASSLAATGELFF; CDR3 DNA: TGTGCCAGCAGCTTAGCGGCGACCGGGGAGCTGTTTTTT; V gene: TRBV11-3; D gene: -; J gene: TRBJ2-2; clone size: once
CDR3 protein: CASSLAGGNTGELFF; CDR3 DNA: TGTGCCAGCAGCTTGGCGGGGGGGAACACCGGGGAGCTGTTTTTT; V gene: TRBV5-4; D gene: TRBD2; J gene: TRBJ2-2; clone size: -
CDR3 protein: CASSPPVERENFYEQYF; CDR3 DNA: TGTGCCAGCTCACCACCGGTGGAGCGGGAGAATTTCTACGAGCAGTACTTC; V gene: TRBV18; D gene: TRBD2; J gene: TRBJ2-7; clone size: -